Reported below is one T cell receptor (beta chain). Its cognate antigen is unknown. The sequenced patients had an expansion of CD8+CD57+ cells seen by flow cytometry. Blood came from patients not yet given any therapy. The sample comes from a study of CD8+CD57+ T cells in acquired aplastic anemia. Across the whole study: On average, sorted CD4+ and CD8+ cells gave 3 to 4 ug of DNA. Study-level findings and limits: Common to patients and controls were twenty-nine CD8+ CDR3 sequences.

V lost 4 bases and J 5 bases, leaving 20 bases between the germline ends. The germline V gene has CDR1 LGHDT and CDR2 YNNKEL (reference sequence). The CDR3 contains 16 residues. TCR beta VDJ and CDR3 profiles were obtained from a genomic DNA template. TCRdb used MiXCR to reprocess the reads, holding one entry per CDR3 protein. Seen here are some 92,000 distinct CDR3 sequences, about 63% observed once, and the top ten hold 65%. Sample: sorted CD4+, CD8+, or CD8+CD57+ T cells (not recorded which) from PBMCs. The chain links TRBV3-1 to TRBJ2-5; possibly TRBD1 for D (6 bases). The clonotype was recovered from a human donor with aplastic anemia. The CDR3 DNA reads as TGTGCCAGCAGCCCCTTCCGGGACACTTTTCGGGAGACCCAGTACTTC. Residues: CASSPFRDTFRETQYF.